Listed here are 23 T cell receptor beta chains from one sample, sequenced in a study of beta chain features in type 1 diabetes. Study-wide results and caveats: Within each of all four CD4+ subsets, Type 1 diabetes patients had TCRB CDR3s that were moderately but significantly shorter.

All of the isolated RNA was reverse transcribed, so expressed TCRB transcripts were sequenced. Measured with immunoSEQ multiplex PCR; TCRdb has only the in-frame clones, and not every one. The table shows approximately 600,000 clones, with around an eighth occurring only once. Which antigens these TCRs recognize remains unknown. Specimen: naive CD4+ T cells from blood. Receptors originate from a man aged 25-40 years with type 1 diabetes.

This clone occurred a few times. V usage is TRBV27 and J usage is TRBJ2-1, with 8 positions matching TRBD1. Germline CDR1 reads MNHEY; CDR2 reads SMNVEV (reference sequence). The CDR3 is 14 amino acids. Trimming cost V 2 bases and J 4 bases; bases outside gene matches: 1. The DNA of the CDR3 is TGTGCCAGCAGTTTAGGGACAGGTTACAATGAGCAGTTCTTC. It translates to CASSLGTGYNEQFF.

This rearrangement joins TRBV6-5 to TRBJ1-5, with 7 bases that match TRBD1. CDR3 length: 15 amino acids. Per germline, CDR1 MNHEY and CDR2 SVGAGI. The V and J ends lost 4 bases and 2 bases, in that order; junction bases with no gene match: 5. CDR3 DNA sequence: TGTGCCAGCAGTTGGAGACAGGGAGGCAATCAGCCCCAGCATTTT. It specifies CASSWRQGGNQPQHF.

The chain couples TRBV4-3 to TRBJ2-5, with D possibly TRBD2 on 5 matching bases. The CDR3 length is 15 residues. V was cut by 4 bases and J by 4 bases, with 16 bases left in between. Germline V gene sequence: CDR1 LGHNA, CDR2 YSLEER. CDR3 coding DNA: TGCGCCAGCAGCCCCCAACGGTTAGAGGGAGAGACCCAGTACTTC. It is translated as CASSPQRLEGETQYF.

This chain links TRBV10-3 with TRBJ2-2; tentative D call: TRBD2 (5 bases). Germline V gene data show CDR1 as ENHRY and CDR2 as SYGVKD. Trimming took off 6 bases at V and 4 bases at J, with 15 bases between the two ends. This CDR3 region has 15 residues. The chain's CDR3 is CAISRTGPTTGELFF. The CDR3 DNA is TGTGCCATCAGCCGGACTGGACCTACCACCGGGGAGCTGTTTTTT.

This clone was observed a handful of times. The CDR3 nucleotides are TGCAGCGTTGTAAGGGGATCATGGGATGTGCAGTACTTC. It is translated as CSVVRGSWDVQYF. This chain connects TRBV29-1 to TRBJ2-7, with D possibly matching TRBD1 (5 bases). CDR3 length equals 13 residues. Trimming removed 4 bases from V and 9 bases from J, with 19 bases in between. Germline lookup yields CDR1 SQVTM and CDR2 ANQGSEA.

This clone has just a few counts. The rearrangement joins TRBV19 to TRBJ1-6, with 7 bases that match TRBD1. The CDR3 contains 14 residues. Per the germline V gene, CDR1 is LNHDA and CDR2 is SQIVND (reference sequence). Trimming cost V 6 bases and J 6 bases; bases outside gene matches: 5. For the CDR3, the DNA is TGTGCCAGTAGCAGGGGACAGCTTAATTCACCCCTCCACTTT. The encoded protein is CASSRGQLNSPLHF. Looking up the rest from reference TRBV19 and TRBJ1-6 gives the full variable domain: DGGITQSPKYLFRKEGQNVTLSCEQNLNHDAMYWYRQDPGQGLRLIYYSQIVNDFQKGDIAEGYSVSREKKESFPLTVTSAQKNPTAFYLCASSRGQLNSPLHFGNGTRLTVT.

Only a few counts were recorded for this clone. The chain carries TRBV5-1 and TRBJ2-5; TRBD1 agrees at 7 bases. Germline assignment: CDR1 SGHRS and CDR2 YFSETQ. J was trimmed by 5 bases and V by 3 bases; bases with no gene match: 7. CDR3 length equals 14 residues. CDR3 DNA sequence: TGCGCCAGCAGCTCTGGCAGGGGGATGGAGACCCAGTACTTC. This codes for CASSSGRGMETQYF. Variable domain in full (rest from reference TRBV5-1 and TRBJ2-5): KAGVTQTPRYLIKTRGQQVTLSCSPISGHRSVSWYQQTPGQGLQFLFEYFSETQRNKGNFPGRFSGRQFSNSRSEMNVSTLELGDSALYLCASSSGRGMETQYFGPGTRLLVL.

This clone was picked up a small number of times. As DNA, the CDR3 is TGTGCCAGCAGCTTAAGGGGGTCCACCGGGGAGCTGTTTTTT. As protein: CASSLRGSTGELFF. This rearrangement joins TRBV7-2 to TRBJ2-2, with TRBD1 as a possible D gene (6 bases). This CDR3 spans 14 amino acids. Trimming left V 2 bases short and J 4 bases short, with 8 bases between. Germline V CDR1 and CDR2: SGHTA, FQGNSA. The full variable domain, its missing parts supplied by reference TRBV7-2 and TRBJ2-2, is GAGVSQSPSNKVTEKGKDVELRCDPISGHTALYWYRQSLGQGLEFLIYFQGNSAPDKSGLPSDRFSAERTGGSVSTLTIQRTQQEDSAVYLCASSLRGSTGELFFGEGSRLTVL.

This clone came up a few times. The chain couples TRBV7-2 to TRBJ2-1; 10 bases fit TRBD1. The CDR3 sequence is 15 residues long. Per germline, CDR1 SGHTA and CDR2 FQGNSA. With 4 bases clipped from V and 8 bases from J, the junction kept 8 bases outside the gene matches. CDR3 residues: CASSSLGQGSHEQFF. The DNA of the CDR3 is TGTGCCAGCAGCTCTTTGGGACAGGGGTCCCATGAGCAGTTCTTC. The full variable domain, its missing parts supplied by reference TRBV7-2 and TRBJ2-1, is GAGVSQSPSNKVTEKGKDVELRCDPISGHTALYWYRQSLGQGLEFLIYFQGNSAPDKSGLPSDRFSAERTGGSVSTLTIQRTQQEDSAVYLCASSSLGQGSHEQFFGPGTRLTVL.

This clone was seen a few times. CDR3 bases: TGTGCCAGCTCACGACTAGCTAGCTCCTACAATGAGCAGTTCTTC. This encodes CASSRLASSYNEQFF. The chain recombines TRBV18 with TRBJ2-1; 7 bases map to TRBD2. Trimming took 4 bases from V and 0 from J; bases not matched to a gene: 3. This CDR3 comprises 15 residues. Germline V gene sequence: CDR1 KGHSH, CDR2 LQKENI. The variable domain in full, completed from reference TRBV18 and TRBJ2-1, reads NAGVMQNPRHLVRRRGQEARLRCSPMKGHSHVYWYRQLPEEGLKFMVYLQKENIIDESGMPKERFSAEFPKEGPSILRIQQVVRGDSAAYFCASSRLASSYNEQFFGPGTRLTVL.

The V and J genes are TRBV6-1 and TRBJ2-3, with D unclear. Germline V lookup: CDR1 MNHNS, CDR2 SASEGT. The CDR3 runs to 11 residues. V lost 7 bases and J lost 6, with 8 bases in between. Here the CDR3 reads CASTLGDTQYF. CDR3 DNA sequence: TGTGCCAGCACTCTCGGGGATACGCAGTATTTT.

This clone turned up a few times. The chain employs TRBV6-1 and TRBJ2-5; D unresolved. CDR1 and CDR2 from the germline V gene are MNHNS and SASEGT. The CDR3 consists of 14 residues. With 6 bases removed from V and 3 bases from J, the gap between germline ends came to 14 bases. The CDR3 spells CASRELDGEETQYF. The CDR3, as DNA: TGTGCCAGCAGAGAGCTAGACGGTGAAGAGACCCAGTACTTC.

This clone was observed a handful of times. The chain couples TRBV7-2 to TRBJ2-3; no clear D gene. The CDR3 consists of 15 residues. Deletions cut 4 bases from V and 0 bases from J, with 11 bases between. Per the germline V gene, CDR1 is SGHTA and CDR2 is FQGNSA. In nucleotides, the CDR3 is TGTGCCAGCAGCTCCCAATATGGGAGCACAGATACGCAGTATTTT. Protein: CASSSQYGSTDTQYF.

The gene calls are TRBV30 and TRBJ2-7, with D maybe TRBD1 (7 bases). The CDR3 consists of 16 residues. The V end lost 0 bases, the J end lost 0 bases, and 15 bases lay between the germline ends. CDR1 GTSNPN and CDR2 SVGIG come from the germline V gene (reference sequence). Here the CDR3 reads CAWSVWRGQSSYEQYF. As DNA, the CDR3 is TGTGCCTGGAGTGTATGGAGGGGACAGAGCTCCTACGAGCAGTACTTC.

This clone was seen a handful of times. The rearrangement uses TRBV4-3 and TRBJ2-1; D perhaps matches TRBD2 (5 bases). Per the germline V gene, CDR1 is LGHNA and CDR2 is YSLEER. The CDR3 is 14 residues long. The V gene lost 0 bases and the J gene lost 9 bases, with 12 bases spanning the gap. Written as DNA, the CDR3 is TGCGCCAGCAGCCAAGATCATTTCGAGGGTGAGCAGTTCTTC. Amino acids: CASSQDHFEGEQFF.

This clone has just a few counts. The chain couples TRBV29-1 to TRBJ2-5, with 7 bases lining up with TRBD2. The J call could be wrong; TRBJ2-7 is a better fit for the DNA end. This CDR3 region has 13 residues. The germline V gene encodes CDR1 SQVTM and CDR2 ANQGSEA. The CDR3 here is CSVGEGMDYEQYF. The DNA of the CDR3 is TGCAGCGTAGGGGAGGGAATGGACTACGAGCAGTACTTC.

This clone came up a few times. This sequence joins TRBV28 and TRBJ2-1; no clear D. The length of the CDR3 is 12 residues. V was shortened by 5 bases and J by 10 bases, with 12 bases between the two germline ends. The V gene's germline CDR1 is MDHEN and CDR2 SYDVKM. CDR3 nucleotides: TGTGCCAGCAGTCTACCCTTGGGCGAGCAGTTCTTC. Translating gives CASSLPLGEQFF.

This clone was detected only a few times. The V gene is TRBV5-1, the J gene TRBJ2-7; 11 bases map to TRBD2. Germline V gives CDR1 SGHRS, CDR2 YFSETQ. The CDR3 runs to 15 residues. Trimming removed 0 bases from V and 3 bases from J; junction bases left unmatched: 2. CDR3 in amino acids: CASSLGLAGNYEQYF. The CDR3 DNA reads TGCGCCAGCAGCTTGGGACTAGCGGGGAACTACGAGCAGTACTTC.

The chain is built from TRBV7-9 and TRBJ2-2; D is uncertain. Between the trimmed V and J ends, which lost 6 bases and 1 base, there was a span of 18 bases. The CDR3 spans 17 residues. The germline V gene has CDR1 SEHNR and CDR2 FQNEAQ (reference sequence). The CDR3, as DNA: TGTGCCAGCAGTTACCTTCGTGAACTAATGAACACCGGGGAGCTGTTTTTT. This codes for CASSYLRELMNTGELFF. Full variable domain (outside the CDR3, taken from reference TRBV7-9 and TRBJ2-2): DTGVSQNPRHKITKRGQNVTFRCDPISEHNRLYWYRQTLGQGPEFLTYFQNEAQLEKSRLLSDRFSAERPKGSFSTLEIQRTEQGDSAMYLCASSYLRELMNTGELFFGEGSRLTVL.

The chain uses TRBV29-1 and TRBJ1-5; TRBD1 might be the D (5 bases). There are 12 residues in the CDR3. Looked up from germline, CDR1 is SQVTM and CDR2 is ANQGSEA. V shed 4 bases and J shed 7 bases, with 11 bases lying between them. The CDR3 DNA follows: TGCAGCGTTGGGTCCGGGGACCAGCCCCAGCATTTT. Residues: CSVGSGDQPQHF.

Only a few counts were recorded for this clone. V gene TRBV6-5 combines with J gene TRBJ2-1, with no clear D. Deletions cut 4 bases from V and 2 bases from J, with 9 bases between. The CDR3 runs 14 residues. The V gene's germline CDR1 is MNHEY and CDR2 SVGAGI. The DNA of the CDR3 is TGTGCCAGCAGTTTCCGGACCGCCTACAATGAGCAGTTCTTC. It specifies CASSFRTAYNEQFF.

The chain links TRBV5-1 to TRBJ2-1; no reliable D call. V was trimmed by 4 bases and J by 0 bases, leaving 14 bases between them. Germline V lookup: CDR1 SGHRS, CDR2 YFSETQ. This CDR3 comprises 16 residues. The CDR3 loop is CASSPSHTSSYNEQFF. CDR3 coding DNA: TGCGCCAGCAGCCCAAGTCACACGAGCTCCTACAATGAGCAGTTCTTC.

This sequence joins TRBV5-1 and TRBJ2-3; 8 bases are shared with TRBD2. The CDR3 totals 19 residues. V dropped 3 bases and J dropped 4; count of bases not matched to a gene: 19. CDR1 SGHRS and CDR2 YFSETQ come from the germline V gene. This chain's CDR3 is CASSSAILDIAGRADTQYF. The CDR3 DNA reads as TGCGCCAGCAGCTCGGCCATCCTCGATATAGCGGGGAGGGCAGATACGCAGTATTTT.